Listed below are T cell receptor beta chains from one sample, sequenced in a study of PD-1 blockade in mismatch repair-deficient tumors. The assay was immunoSEQ multiplex PCR, and TCRdb's table has in-frame clones only and misses some. The sample yields 120,000 or so clones, about 88% seen once. The sequencing here drew on peripheral blood, taken roughly 70 weeks after starting pembrolizumab. These receptor sequences come from an adult with mismatch repair-deficient cancer. The CDR3 runs from the conserved cysteine through the conserved F or W. The D gene is left open where the match is weak. Not every row has a clone size; where given, it reads once, few, many or a size class.

V	size	D	J	DNA	CDR3
TRBV5-1	.	.	TRBJ2-7	TGCGCCAGCAGCAAGGGGACGACAGGCGATTACGAGCAGTACTTC	CASSKGTTGDYEQYF
TRBV7-8	.	.	TRBJ1-2	TGTGCCAGCAGCTTAGGGGATGGAGGGCGCAGGGGCTACACCTTC	CASSLGDGGRRGYTF
TRBV19	.	.	TRBJ2-7	TGTGCCAGTAGTATTGCAGGTAAAACATACGAGCAGTACTTC	CASSIAGKTYEQYF
TRBV13	.	.	TRBJ2-2	TGTGCCAGCAGCCTCGCGCCGAGCGGGCGCACCGGGGAGCTGTTTTTT	CASSLAPSGRTGELFF
TRBV5-1	.	TRBD2	TRBJ2-1	TGCGCCAGCAGCTTGAAAGGCGGGAGTAGTAGAAATGAGCAGTTCTTC	CASSLKGGSSRNEQFF
TRBV5-4	few	.	TRBJ1-3	TGTGCCAGCAGCGTACAGGGCGCAGGAAACACCATATATTTT	CASSVQGAGNTIYF
TRBV7-6	.	.	TRBJ2-1	TGTGCCAGCAGCTTAACCAGTCCCTCCTACAATGAGCAGTTCTTC	CASSLTSPSYNEQFF
TRBV5-6	.	.	TRBJ2-7	TGTGCCAGCAGCGCAGATTCCTACGAGCAGTACTTC	CASSADSYEQYF
TRBV6-4	.	TRBD2	TRBJ2-3	TGTGCCAGCAGTCCTAGCGGAGAAGGCACAGATACGCAGTATTTT	CASSPSGEGTDTQYF
TRBV19	.	TRBD2	TRBJ2-7	TGTGCCAGTAGTGCATCTAGCGGGAGGGGTTACGAGCAGTACTTC	CASSASSGRGYEQYF
TRBV7-3	.	.	TRBJ1-2	TGTGCCAGCAGCTTAAAAGTCGGGGGTGGCTACACCTTC	CASSLKVGGGYTF
TRBV6-5	.	.	TRBJ2-7	TGTGCCAGCAGGGCTGGTAAGGGGCCGTACTACGAGCAGTACTTC	CASRAGKGPYYEQYF
TRBV2	once	.	TRBJ1-1	TGTGCCAGCGGGGGGGGGCTGAACACTGAAGCTTTCTTT	CASGGGLNTEAFF
TRBV11-2	many	TRBD1	TRBJ2-7	TGTGCCAGCGGAAAGGGGGCCGGCAACTACGAGCAGTACTTC	CASGKGAGNYEQYF
TRBV28	.	TRBD2	TRBJ2-1	TGTGCCAGCAGTTTCCGAGCGGGAGGCTTAAGCTCCTACAATGAGCAGTTCTTC	CASSFRAGGLSSYNEQFF
TRBV11-3	.	.	TRBJ2-1	TGTGCCAGCAGCTTAGTCCGGGATGGGGGTGAGCAGTTCTTC	CASSLVRDGGEQFF
TRBV28	.	TRBD1	TRBJ2-7	TGTGCCAGCAGTTTTTCCGGGACAGGGACCGAGCAGTACTTC	CASSFSGTGTEQYF
TRBV6-1	.	.	TRBJ2-5	TGTGCCAGCAGTGAAGCGCTGGGCGGCGCTCAAGAGACCCAGTACTTC	CASSEALGGAQETQYF
TRBV28	.	.	TRBJ2-5	TGTGCCAGCAGTTTGTACAGCCAAGAGACCCAGTACTTC	CASSLYSQETQYF
TRBV5-1	.	TRBD1	TRBJ2-7	TGCGCCAGCAGCTTGGCCGGGACAGGGGACTCCTACGAGCAGTACTTC	CASSLAGTGDSYEQYF
TRBV30	.	TRBD1	TRBJ2-5	TGTGCCTGGCAAAGGGGGACAGGGGGAGAGACCCAGTACTTC	CAWQRGTGGETQYF
TRBV29-1	few	.	TRBJ1-2	TGCAGCGTTGATGGCAGCTATGGCTACACCTTC	CSVDGSYGYTF